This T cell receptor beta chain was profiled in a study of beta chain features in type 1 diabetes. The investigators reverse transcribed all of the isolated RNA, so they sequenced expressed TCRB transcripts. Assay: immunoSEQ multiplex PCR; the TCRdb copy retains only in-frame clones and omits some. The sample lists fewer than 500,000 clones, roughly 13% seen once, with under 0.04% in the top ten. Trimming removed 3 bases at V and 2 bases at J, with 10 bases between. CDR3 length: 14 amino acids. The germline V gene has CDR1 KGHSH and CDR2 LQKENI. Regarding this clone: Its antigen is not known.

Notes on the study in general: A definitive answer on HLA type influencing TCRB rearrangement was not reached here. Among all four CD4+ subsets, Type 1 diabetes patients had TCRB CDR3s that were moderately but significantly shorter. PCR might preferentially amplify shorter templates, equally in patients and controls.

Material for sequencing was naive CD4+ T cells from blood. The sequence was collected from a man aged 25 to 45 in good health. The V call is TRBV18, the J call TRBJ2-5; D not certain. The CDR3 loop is CASSPLARQETQYF. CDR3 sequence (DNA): TGTGCCAGCTCACCTCTCGCGCGGCAAGAGACCCAGTACTTC. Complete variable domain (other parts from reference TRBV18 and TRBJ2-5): NAGVMQNPRHLVRRRGQEARLRCSPMKGHSHVYWYRQLPEEGLKFMVYLQKENIIDESGMPKERFSAEFPKEGPSILRIQQVVRGDSAAYFCASSPLARQETQYFGPGTRLLVL.